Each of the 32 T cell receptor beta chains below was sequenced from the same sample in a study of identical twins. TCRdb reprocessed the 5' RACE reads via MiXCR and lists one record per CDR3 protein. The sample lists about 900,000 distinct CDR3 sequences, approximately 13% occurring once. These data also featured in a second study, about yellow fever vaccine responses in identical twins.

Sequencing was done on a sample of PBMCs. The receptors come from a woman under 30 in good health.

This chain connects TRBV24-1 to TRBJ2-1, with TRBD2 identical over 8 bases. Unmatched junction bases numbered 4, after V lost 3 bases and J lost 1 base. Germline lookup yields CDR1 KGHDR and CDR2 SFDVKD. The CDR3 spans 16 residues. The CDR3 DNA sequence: TGTGCCACCAGTGATCTCGGCGGGAGGTCCTACAATGAGCAGTTCTTC. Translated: CATSDLGGRSYNEQFF.

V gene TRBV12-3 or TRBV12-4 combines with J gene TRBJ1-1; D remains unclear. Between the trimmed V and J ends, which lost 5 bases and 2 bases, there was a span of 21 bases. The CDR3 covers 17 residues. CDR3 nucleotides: TGTGCCAGCAGTCGTATGGACTGGGCTTGGAGAAACACTGAAGCTTTCTTT. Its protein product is CASSRMDWAWRNTEAFF.

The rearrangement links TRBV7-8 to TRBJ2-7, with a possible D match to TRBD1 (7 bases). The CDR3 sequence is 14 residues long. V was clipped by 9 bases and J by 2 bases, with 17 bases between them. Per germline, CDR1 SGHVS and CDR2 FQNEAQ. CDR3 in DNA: TGTGCCAGTCTAGCAGGCAGGGGGGCCTACGAGCAGTACGTC. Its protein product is CASLAGRGAYEQYV.

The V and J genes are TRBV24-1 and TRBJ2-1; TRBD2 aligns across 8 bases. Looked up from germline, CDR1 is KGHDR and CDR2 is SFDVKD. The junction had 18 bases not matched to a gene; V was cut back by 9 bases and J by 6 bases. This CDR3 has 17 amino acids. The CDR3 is CATSSPGGAKEGNEQFF. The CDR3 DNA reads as TGTGCCACCTCTTCTCCCGGGGGGGCCAAGGAGGGCAATGAGCAGTTCTTC.

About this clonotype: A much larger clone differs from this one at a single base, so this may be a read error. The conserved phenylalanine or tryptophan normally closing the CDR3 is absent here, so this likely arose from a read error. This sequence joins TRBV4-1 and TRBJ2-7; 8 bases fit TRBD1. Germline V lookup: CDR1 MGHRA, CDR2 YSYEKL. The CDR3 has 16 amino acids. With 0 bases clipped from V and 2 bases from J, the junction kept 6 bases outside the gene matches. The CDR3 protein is CASSQEGGQGTYEQYY. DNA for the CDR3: TGCGCCAGCAGCCAAGAAGGAGGACAGGGCACCTACGAGCAGTACTAC.

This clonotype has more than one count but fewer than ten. This CDR3 reads CASSGPHRDELAFF. The CDR3 DNA follows: TGTGCCAGCAGCGGCCCCCACAGGGACGAATTAGCTTTCTTT. This chain joins TRBV5-4 and TRBJ1-1; weak D call: TRBD1 (6 bases). Trimming took off 4 bases at V and 10 bases at J, with 20 bases between the two ends. Looked up from germline, CDR1 is SGHNT and CDR2 is YYREEE (reference sequence). The CDR3 is 14 residues long. Using reference TRBV5-4 and TRBJ1-1 for the parts outside the CDR3, the full variable domain is ETGVTQSPTHLIKTRGQQVTLRCSSQSGHNTVSWYQQALGQGPQFIFQYYREEENGRGNFPPRFSGLQFPNYSSELNVNALELDDSALYLCASSGPHRDELAFFGQGTRLTVV.

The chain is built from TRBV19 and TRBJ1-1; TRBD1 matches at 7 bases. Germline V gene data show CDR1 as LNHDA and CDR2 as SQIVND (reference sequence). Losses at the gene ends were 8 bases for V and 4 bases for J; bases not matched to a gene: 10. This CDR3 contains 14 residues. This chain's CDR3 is CASGTTGLGTEAFF. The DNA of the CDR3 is TGTGCCAGTGGAACGACAGGGCTTGGCACTGAAGCTTTCTTT. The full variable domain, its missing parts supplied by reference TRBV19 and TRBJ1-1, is DGGITQSPKYLFRKEGQNVTLSCEQNLNHDAMYWYRQDPGQGLRLIYYSQIVNDFQKGDIAEGYSVSREKKESFPLTVTSAQKNPTAFYLCASGTTGLGTEAFFGQGTRLTVV.

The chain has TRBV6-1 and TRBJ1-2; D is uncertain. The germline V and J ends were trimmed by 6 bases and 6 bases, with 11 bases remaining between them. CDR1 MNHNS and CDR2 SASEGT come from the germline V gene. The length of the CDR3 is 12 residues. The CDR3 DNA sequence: TGTGCCAGCAGCGCCGTTGGGAATGGCTACACCTTC. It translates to CASSAVGNGYTF.

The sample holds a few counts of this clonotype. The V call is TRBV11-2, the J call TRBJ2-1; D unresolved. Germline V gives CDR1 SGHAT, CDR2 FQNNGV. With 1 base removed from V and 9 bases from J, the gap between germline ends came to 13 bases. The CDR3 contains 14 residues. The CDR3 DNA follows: TGTGCCAGCAGCTTAGCGCCGGCTTGGGGTGAGCAGTTCTTC. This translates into CASSLAPAWGEQFF.

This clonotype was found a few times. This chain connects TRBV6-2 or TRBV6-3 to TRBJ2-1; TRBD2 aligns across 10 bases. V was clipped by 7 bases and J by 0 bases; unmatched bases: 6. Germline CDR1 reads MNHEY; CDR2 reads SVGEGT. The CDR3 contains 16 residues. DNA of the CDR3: TGTGCCAGCATGGACTCTAGCGGGAGCTCCTACAATGAGCAGTTCTTC. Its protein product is CASMDSSGSSYNEQFF.

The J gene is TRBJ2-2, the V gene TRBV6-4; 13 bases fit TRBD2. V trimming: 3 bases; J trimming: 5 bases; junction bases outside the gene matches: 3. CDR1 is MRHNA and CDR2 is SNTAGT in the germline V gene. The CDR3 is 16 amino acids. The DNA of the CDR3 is TGTGCCAGCAGTGAACTAGCGGGGGGGCCGACCGGGGAGCTGTTTTTT. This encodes CASSELAGGPTGELFF.

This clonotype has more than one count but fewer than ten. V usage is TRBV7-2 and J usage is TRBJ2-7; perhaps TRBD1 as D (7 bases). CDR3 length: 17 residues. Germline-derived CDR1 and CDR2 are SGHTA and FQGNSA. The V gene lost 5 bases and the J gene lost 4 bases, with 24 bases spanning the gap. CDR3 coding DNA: TGTGCCAGCAGCCCAGGGGGTTTTCCGGGAGCGATTTACGAGCAGTACTTC. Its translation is CASSPGGFPGAIYEQYF.

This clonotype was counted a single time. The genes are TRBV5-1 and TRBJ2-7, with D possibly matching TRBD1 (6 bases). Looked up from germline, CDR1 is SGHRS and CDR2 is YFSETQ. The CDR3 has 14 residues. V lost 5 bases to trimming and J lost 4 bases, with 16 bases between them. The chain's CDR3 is CASRADRLSYEQYV. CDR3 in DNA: TGCGCCAGCAGAGCGGACAGACTTTCATACGAGCAGTACGTC.

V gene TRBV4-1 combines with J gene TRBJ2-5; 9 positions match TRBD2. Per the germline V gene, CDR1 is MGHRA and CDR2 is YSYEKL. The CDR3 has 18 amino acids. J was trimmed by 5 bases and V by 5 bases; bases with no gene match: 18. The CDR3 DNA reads TGCGCCAGCAGCGCCCAGTTGCGGGGGGGAGCTTTCCTGGAGACCCAGTACTTC. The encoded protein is CASSAQLRGGAFLETQYF.

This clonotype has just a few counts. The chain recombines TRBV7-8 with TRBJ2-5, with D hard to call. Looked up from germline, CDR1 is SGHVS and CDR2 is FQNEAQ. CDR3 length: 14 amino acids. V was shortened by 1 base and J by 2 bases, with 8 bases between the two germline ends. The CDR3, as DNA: TGTGCCAGCAGCTTAGGGGTAGGGCAAGAGACCCAGTACTTC. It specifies CASSLGVGQETQYF.

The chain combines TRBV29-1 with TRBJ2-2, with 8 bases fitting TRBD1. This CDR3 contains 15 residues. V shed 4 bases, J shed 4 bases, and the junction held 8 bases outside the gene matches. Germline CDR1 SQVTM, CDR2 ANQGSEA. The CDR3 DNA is TGCAGCGTTGGAGGACAGGGATTTACCACCGGGGAGCTGTTTTTT. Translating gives CSVGGQGFTTGELFF.

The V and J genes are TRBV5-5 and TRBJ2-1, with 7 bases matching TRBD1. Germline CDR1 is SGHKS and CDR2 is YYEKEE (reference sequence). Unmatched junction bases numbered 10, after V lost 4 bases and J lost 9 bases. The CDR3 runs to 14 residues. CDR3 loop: CASSGTGVWSEQFF. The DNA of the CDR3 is TGTGCCAGCAGCGGCACAGGGGTGTGGTCTGAGCAGTTCTTC. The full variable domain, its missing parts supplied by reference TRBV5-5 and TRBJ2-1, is DAGVTQSPTHLIKTRGQQVTLRCSPISGHKSVSWYQQVLGQGPQFIFQYYEKEERGRGNFPDRFSARQFPNYSSELNVNALLLGDSALYLCASSGTGVWSEQFFGPGTRLTVL.

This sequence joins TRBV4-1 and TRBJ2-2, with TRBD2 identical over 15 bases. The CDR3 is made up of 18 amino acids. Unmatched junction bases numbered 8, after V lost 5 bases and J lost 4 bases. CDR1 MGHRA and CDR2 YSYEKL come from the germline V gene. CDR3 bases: TGCGCCAGCAGCGTCGGACTAGCGGGGGGGCTAGGCACCGGGGAGCTGTTTTTT. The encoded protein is CASSVGLAGGLGTGELFF.

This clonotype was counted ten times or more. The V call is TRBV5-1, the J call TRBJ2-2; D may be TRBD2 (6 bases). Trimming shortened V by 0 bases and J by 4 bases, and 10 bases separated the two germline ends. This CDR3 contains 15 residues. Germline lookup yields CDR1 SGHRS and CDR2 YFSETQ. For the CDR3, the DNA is TGCGCCAGCAGCTTGGATCGGGGGACCACCGGGGAGCTGTTTTTT. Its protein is CASSLDRGTTGELFF.

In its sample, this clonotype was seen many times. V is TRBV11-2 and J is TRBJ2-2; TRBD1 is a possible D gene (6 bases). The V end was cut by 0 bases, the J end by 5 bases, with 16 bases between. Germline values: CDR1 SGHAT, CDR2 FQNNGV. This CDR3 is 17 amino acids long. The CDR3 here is CASSLDQGQGSTGELFF. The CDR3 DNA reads TGTGCCAGCAGCTTAGATCAAGGGCAGGGGTCGACCGGGGAGCTGTTTTTT.

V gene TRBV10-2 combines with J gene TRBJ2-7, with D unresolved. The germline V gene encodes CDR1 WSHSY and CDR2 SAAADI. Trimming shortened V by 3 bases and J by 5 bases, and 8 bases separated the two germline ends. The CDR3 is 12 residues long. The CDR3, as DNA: TGCGCCAGCAGTGAAGGATCCAACGAGCAGTACTTC. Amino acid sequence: CASSEGSNEQYF.

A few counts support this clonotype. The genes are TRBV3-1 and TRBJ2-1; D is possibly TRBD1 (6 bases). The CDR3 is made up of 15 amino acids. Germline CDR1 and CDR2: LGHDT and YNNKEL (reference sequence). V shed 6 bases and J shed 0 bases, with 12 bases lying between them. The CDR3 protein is CASRQGSNSYNEQFF. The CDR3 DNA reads TGTGCCAGCAGACAGGGAAGTAACTCCTACAATGAGCAGTTCTTC.

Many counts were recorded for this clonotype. CDR3 coding DNA: TGTGCCATCAGCGGGCAGAGCTCTGGAAACACCATATATTTT. Amino acids: CAISGQSSGNTIYF. The chain has TRBV10-3 and TRBJ1-3; D is ambiguous. Trimming left V 6 bases short and J 0 bases short, with 9 bases between. CDR3 length: 14 amino acids. Germline V gene data show CDR1 as ENHRY and CDR2 as SYGVKD.

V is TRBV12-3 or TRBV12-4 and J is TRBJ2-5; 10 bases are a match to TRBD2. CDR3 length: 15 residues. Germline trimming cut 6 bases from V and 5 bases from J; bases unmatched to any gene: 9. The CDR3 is CASRSRAGGVETQYF. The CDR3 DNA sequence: TGTGCCAGCAGATCAAGAGCGGGAGGGGTGGAGACCCAGTACTTC.

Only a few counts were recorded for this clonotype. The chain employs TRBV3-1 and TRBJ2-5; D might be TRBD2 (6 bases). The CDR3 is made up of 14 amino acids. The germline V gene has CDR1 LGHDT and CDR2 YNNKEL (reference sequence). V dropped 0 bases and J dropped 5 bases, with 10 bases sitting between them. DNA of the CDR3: TGTGCCAGCAGCCAAGATGGAGGGCTTGAGACCCAGTACTTC. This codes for CASSQDGGLETQYF.

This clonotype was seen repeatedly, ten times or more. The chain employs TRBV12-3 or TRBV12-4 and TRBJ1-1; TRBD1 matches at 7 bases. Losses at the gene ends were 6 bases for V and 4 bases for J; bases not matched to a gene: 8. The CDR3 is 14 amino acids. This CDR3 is CASRDRDSGTEAFF. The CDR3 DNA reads TGTGCCAGCAGGGACCGGGACAGTGGCACTGAAGCTTTCTTT.

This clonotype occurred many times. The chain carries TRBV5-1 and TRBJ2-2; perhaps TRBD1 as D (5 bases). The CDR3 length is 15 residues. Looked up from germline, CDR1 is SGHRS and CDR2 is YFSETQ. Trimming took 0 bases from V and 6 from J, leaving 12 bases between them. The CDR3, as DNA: TGCGCCAGCAGCTTGGCCGGCGTAGGGGCCGGGGAGCTGTTTTTT. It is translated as CASSLAGVGAGELFF.

Here the CDR3 DNA reads TGTGCCAGCAGGACCGTCTGGCATGAGCAGTTCTTC. Translated, it gives CASRTVWHEQFF. The chain joins TRBV6-2 or TRBV6-3 to TRBJ2-1; no clear D gene. The CDR3 has 12 amino acids. Germline V gene lookup returns CDR1 MNHEY and CDR2 SVGEGT. Trimming stripped 6 bases from V and 8 bases from J, with 11 bases between.

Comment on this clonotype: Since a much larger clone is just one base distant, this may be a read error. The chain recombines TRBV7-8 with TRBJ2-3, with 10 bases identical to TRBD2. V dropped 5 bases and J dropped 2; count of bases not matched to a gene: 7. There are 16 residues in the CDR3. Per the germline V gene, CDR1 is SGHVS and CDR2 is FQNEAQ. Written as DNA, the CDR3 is TGTGCCAGCAGCGCTAGCGGGGGCCTCCACACAGATACGCAGTATTTT. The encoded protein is CASSASGGLHTDTQYF.

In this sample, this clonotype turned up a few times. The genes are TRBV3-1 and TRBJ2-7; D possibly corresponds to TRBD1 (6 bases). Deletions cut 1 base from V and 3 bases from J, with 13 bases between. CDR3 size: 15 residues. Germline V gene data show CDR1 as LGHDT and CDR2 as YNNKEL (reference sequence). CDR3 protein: CASSQVNRAIYEQYF. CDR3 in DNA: TGTGCCAGCAGCCAAGTAAACAGGGCCATCTACGAGCAGTACTTC.

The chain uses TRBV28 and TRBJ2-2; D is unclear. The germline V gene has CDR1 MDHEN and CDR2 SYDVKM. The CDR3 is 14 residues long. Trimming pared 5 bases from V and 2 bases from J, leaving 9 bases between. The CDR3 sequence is CASSPHSNTGELFF. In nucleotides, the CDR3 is TGTGCCAGCAGTCCACACTCTAACACCGGGGAGCTGTTTTTT. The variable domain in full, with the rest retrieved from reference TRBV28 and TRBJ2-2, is DVKVTQSSRYLVKRTGEKVFLECVQDMDHENMFWYRQDPGLGLRLIYFSYDVKMKEKGDIPEGYSVSREKKERFSLILESASTNQTSMYLCASSPHSNTGELFFGEGSRLTVL.

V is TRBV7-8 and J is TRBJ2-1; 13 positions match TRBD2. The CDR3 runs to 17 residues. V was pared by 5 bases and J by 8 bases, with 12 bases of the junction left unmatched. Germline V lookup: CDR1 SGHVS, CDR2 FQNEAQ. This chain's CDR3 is CASSPRSGTSGMDEQFF. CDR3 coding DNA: TGTGCCAGCAGCCCCCGGTCAGGGACTAGCGGGATGGATGAGCAGTTCTTC.